This TCR beta chain was recorded in a study of memory CD4+ T cells and cytomegalovirus serostatus. In the study overall: Donors were healthy Belgian adults, several CMV seropositive and about two dozen seronegative. The study, taken as a whole, reports: Suggested: most of the CMV-linked TCR signature lies in CD4+ memory cells. Of roughly 180 reported CMV TCRbeta sequences, about 67 were found in memory CD4+ repertoires.

The sort gate was single viable CD3+CD4+CD8-CD45RO+ cells for memory CD4+ T cells. Serostatus was set by detecting CMV pp150, pp28, p38, p52 IgG. In the case of this clone: Its antigen is not known.

CDR1 and CDR2 from the germline V gene are SNHLY and FYNNEI. The CDR3 covers 17 residues. V lost 6 bases to trimming and J lost 0 bases; unmatched junction nucleotides: 12. Profiling relied on immunoSEQ multiplex PCR, and the TCRdb table lists in-frame clones only, not all of them. The table has about 64,000 clones, 77% seen once; the top ten hold 0.88%. The V call is TRBV2, the J call TRBJ1-1, with 8 bases that match TRBD1. The sequence derives from an adult in good health and CMV-seronegative. The sample was memory CD4+ T cells from blood. CDR3 protein: CASRRTQGAEMNTEAFF. Written as DNA, the CDR3 is TGTGCCAGCAGGCGGACCCAGGGGGCCGAAATGAACACTGAAGCTTTCTTT.